This TCR beta chain was captured by sequencing in a study of cytotoxic CD8 clonotypes in ibrutinib-treated CLL. Produced via immunoSEQ multiplex PCR; TCRdb's table is partial and in-frame only. The table includes 25,000 to 30,000 clones, 65% to 90% detected once. The sample consisted of PBMCs, taken after 24 months of ibrutinib treatment. The receptor was isolated from a human donor with chronic lymphocytic leukemia.

CDR3 region: CASSLGSGESTDTQYF. The CDR3 coding sequence is TGCGCCAGCAGCTTGGGTAGCGGGGAGTCCACAGATACGCAGTATTTT. The genes are TRBV5-1 and TRBJ2-3; 8 bases match TRBD2. The germline V gene has CDR1 SGHRS and CDR2 YFSETQ. V shed 0 bases and J 2 bases; nucleotides not matched to a gene: 5. This CDR3 is built from 16 residues.